There are a few counts of the clone carrying this T cell receptor beta chain. Mismatch with germline at one junction end may stem from a read error. The sample comes from a study of T-cell reconstitution after alpha-beta-depleted transplantation in children. The library targeted TCRbeta and was prepared with unique molecular identifiers. TCRdb used MiXCR to reprocess the PCR reads, holding one entry per CDR3 protein. The data show about 480,000 distinct CDR3 sequences, around 12% seen once. This receptor was obtained from a human donor who donated a stem cell graft to a child with combined immunodeficiency. The sequenced sample was PBMCs from the stem cell graft donor, obtained from the stem cell graft.

In DNA form, the CDR3 reads TGTGCCAGCAGCTCTTTTCACCTAGCGGGGGTGGAGACCCAGTATTTC. Its translation is CASSSFHLAGVETQYF. The chain has TRBV7-2 and TRBJ2-5; TRBD2 matches at 10 bases. Germline V gene sequence: CDR1 SGHTA, CDR2 FQGNSA. CDR3 length: 16 residues.